This T cell receptor (beta chain) comes out of a study of PD-1 blockade in classical Hodgkin lymphoma. Study outcomes and limitations: Relative to healthy donors, newly diagnosed patients reportedly had lower baseline TCR diversity, which was reported as lower still in relapsed/refractory patients. Newly diagnosed patients had diversity similar to the baseline diversity of complete responders.

Produced via immunoSEQ multiplex PCR; TCRdb's table is partial and in-frame only. The repertoire holds 95,000 to 100,000 clones, with 85% to 90% as singletons. Concerning this clone itself: Its matching antigen is unknown.

All the patients suffered relapse after autologous stem cell transplantation, and brentuximab vedotin exposure differed. Patients reached a best response of complete response, partial response or progressive disease. Germline CDR1 and CDR2: SNHLY and FYNNEI. The CDR3 length is 13 residues. V was shortened by 3 bases and J by 13 bases, with 16 bases between the two germline ends. The receptor comes from a human donor with classical Hodgkin lymphoma. Sequencing was performed on peripheral blood mononuclear cells (PBMCs), taken before the second cycle of nivolumab. The rearrangement joins TRBV2 to TRBJ2-1; possibly TRBD2 for D (5 bases). The CDR3 is CASSDLSREKQFF. The DNA of the CDR3 is TGTGCCAGCAGTGATCTGTCCCGGGAAAAACAGTTCTTC.